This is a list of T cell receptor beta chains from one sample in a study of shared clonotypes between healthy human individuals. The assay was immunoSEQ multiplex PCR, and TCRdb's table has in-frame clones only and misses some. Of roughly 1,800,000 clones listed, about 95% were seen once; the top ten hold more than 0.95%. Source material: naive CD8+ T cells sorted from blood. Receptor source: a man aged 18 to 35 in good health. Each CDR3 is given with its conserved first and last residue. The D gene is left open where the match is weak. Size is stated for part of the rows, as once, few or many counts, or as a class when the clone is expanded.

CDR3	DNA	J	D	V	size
CASSPLDSNYGYTF	TGTGCCAGCAGTCCCCTGGACAGCAACTATGGCTACACCTTC	TRBJ1-2	NA	TRBV2	NA
CAWKGDSYEQYF	TGTGCCTGGAAAGGGGACTCCTACGAGCAGTACTTC	TRBJ2-7	NA	TRBV30	NA
CASSPDIPGGADTQYF	TGTGCCAGCAGCCCGGATATTCCAGGGGGGGCAGATACGCAGTATTTT	TRBJ2-3	NA	TRBV5-4	NA
CASSHNLITSGGVSSYNEQFF	TGTGCCAGCAGCCATAACCTCATTACTAGCGGGGGTGTGAGCTCCTACAATGAGCAGTTCTTC	TRBJ2-1	TRBD2	TRBV9	NA
CASSLGPPHTDTQYF	TGTGCCAGCAGCTTAGGCCCCCCGCACACAGATACGCAGTATTTT	TRBJ2-3	NA	TRBV7-9	NA
CAWSGWRTEKLFF	TGTGCCTGGAGTGGCTGGCGGACTGAAAAACTGTTTTTT	TRBJ1-4	NA	TRBV30	NA
CASSEAQGPTYEQYF	TGTGCCAGCAGTGAAGCGCAGGGTCCCACCTACGAGCAGTACTTC	TRBJ2-7	NA	TRBV2	NA
CASSLGQNSYEQYF	TGTGCCAGCAGTTTAGGACAGAACTCCTACGAGCAGTACTTC	TRBJ2-7	NA	TRBV27	NA
CASSLDGAQFF	TGTGCCAGCAGCTTGGACGGTGCGCAGTTCTTC	TRBJ2-1	NA	TRBV5-4	NA
CAISRGQYYGYTF	TGTGCCATCTCCCGGGGGCAATACTATGGCTACACCTTC	TRBJ1-2	NA	TRBV10-3	once
CASSSTTGGEQYF	TGTGCCAGCAGCTCCACAACCGGGGGCGAGCAGTACTTC	TRBJ2-7	NA	TRBV7-6	NA
CASSLEYSTGLLHEAFF	TGTGCCAGCAGCTTAGAATATTCAACAGGTTTATTACATGAAGCTTTCTTT	TRBJ1-1	NA	TRBV7-6	NA
CASSRDRGNTEAFF	TGTGCCAGTAGCCGGGACAGGGGGAACACTGAAGCTTTCTTT	TRBJ1-1	TRBD1	TRBV19	NA
CASSQVVRGPNTGELFF	TGCGCCAGCAGCCAAGTGGTAAGGGGACCGAACACCGGGGAGCTGTTTTTT	TRBJ2-2	NA	TRBV4-1	NA
CASSPSNGFDTQYF	TGTGCCAGCAGCCCCTCAAATGGATTCGATACGCAGTATTTT	TRBJ2-3	NA	TRBV11-2	NA
CASSLNRVYEQYF	TGTGCCAGCAGCTTGAACAGGGTCTACGAGCAGTACTTC	TRBJ2-7	NA	TRBV5-4	NA
CASSAGDGYTF	TGTGCCAGCAGCGCGGGGGATGGCTACACCTTC	TRBJ1-2	NA	TRBV9	NA
CASSPGTTLTEAFF	TGTGCCAGCAGCCCGGGGACTACTCTCACTGAAGCTTTCTTT	TRBJ1-1	NA	TRBV5-4	NA
CASSLRTGGGNEQFF	TGTGCTAGCAGCTTGAGGACGGGAGGCGGGAATGAGCAGTTCTTC	TRBJ2-1	TRBD2	TRBV7-7	NA
CASSARTAKITGELFF	TGTGCCAGCAGCGCCCGGACAGCAAAGATCACCGGGGAGCTGTTTTTT	TRBJ2-2	NA	TRBV9	NA
CASSLVGGGKETQYF	TGTGCCAGCAGCTTGGTAGGGGGTGGGAAGGAGACCCAGTACTTC	TRBJ2-5	NA	TRBV5-4	NA
CATSRATDRAFYGYTF	TGTGCCACCAGCAGAGCCACTGACAGGGCATTCTATGGCTACACCTTC	TRBJ1-2	TRBD1	TRBV15	NA